This T cell receptor (beta chain) emerged from a study of glioma-infiltrating T cells after dendritic cell vaccination. The sample holds a few counts of this clone. TCRdb's copy holds only in-frame clones and misses some; the assay was immunoSEQ multiplex PCR. The sample shows roughly 100,000 clones, 70% to 90% of them seen only once. V was pared by 3 bases and J by 8 bases, with 13 bases between. CDR1 and CDR2 (germline): SNHLY, FYNNEI. The CDR3 length is 13 residues. The rearrangement joins TRBV2 to TRBJ1-2; D is possibly TRBD1 (6 bases). The specimen was blood, collected before dendritic cell vaccination. The source of this sequence is a human donor with glioblastoma. This chain's CDR3 is CASSDAGARGYTF. The CDR3 coding sequence is TGTGCCAGCAGTGATGCAGGGGCGAGGGGCTACACCTTC. The full variable domain, its missing parts supplied by reference TRBV2 and TRBJ1-2, is EPEVTQTPSHQVTQMGQEVILRCVPISNHLYFYWYRQILGQKVEFLVSFYNNEISEKSEIFDDQFSVERPDGSNFTLKIRSTKLEDSAMYFCASSDAGARGYTFGSGTRLTVV.